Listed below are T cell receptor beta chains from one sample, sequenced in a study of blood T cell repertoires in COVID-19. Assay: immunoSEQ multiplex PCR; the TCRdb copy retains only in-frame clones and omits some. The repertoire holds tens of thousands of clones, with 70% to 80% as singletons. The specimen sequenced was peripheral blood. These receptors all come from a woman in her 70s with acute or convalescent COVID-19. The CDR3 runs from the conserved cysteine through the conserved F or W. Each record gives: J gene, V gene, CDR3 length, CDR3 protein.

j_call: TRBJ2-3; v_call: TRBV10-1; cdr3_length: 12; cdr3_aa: CASSDNGTPGYF
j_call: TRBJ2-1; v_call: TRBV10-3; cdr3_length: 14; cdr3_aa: CAISPGLEHNEQFF
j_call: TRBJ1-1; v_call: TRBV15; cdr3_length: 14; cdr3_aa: CATSRSGGDTEAFF
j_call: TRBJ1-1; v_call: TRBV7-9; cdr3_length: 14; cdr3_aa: CASSFDSWNTEAFF
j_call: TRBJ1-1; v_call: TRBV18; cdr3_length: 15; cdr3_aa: CASSPRQGENTEAFF
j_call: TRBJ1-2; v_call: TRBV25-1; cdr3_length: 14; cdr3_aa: CASSHRGESHGYTF
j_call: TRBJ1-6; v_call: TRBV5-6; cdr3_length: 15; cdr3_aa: CASSMDSRLNSPLHF
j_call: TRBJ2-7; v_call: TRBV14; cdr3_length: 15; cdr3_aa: CASSQQGGILYEQYF
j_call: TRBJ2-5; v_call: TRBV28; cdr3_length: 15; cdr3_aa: CASKGLSTGQETQYF
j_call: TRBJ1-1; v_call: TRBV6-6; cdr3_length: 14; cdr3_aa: CASSTRTGNTEAFF
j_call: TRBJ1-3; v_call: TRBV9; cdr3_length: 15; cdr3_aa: CASSLGGKRGNTIYF
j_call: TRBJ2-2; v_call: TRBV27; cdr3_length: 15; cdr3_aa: CASSTQGAPTGELFF
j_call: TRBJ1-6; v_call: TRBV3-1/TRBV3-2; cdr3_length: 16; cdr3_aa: CASSLPRGRENSPLHF
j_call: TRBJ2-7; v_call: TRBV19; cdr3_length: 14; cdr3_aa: CASSVTGGSYEQYF
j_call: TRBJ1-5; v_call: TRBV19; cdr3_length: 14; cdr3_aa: CASRGSTGNQPQHF
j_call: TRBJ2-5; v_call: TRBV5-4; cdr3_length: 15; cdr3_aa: CASSSSGGMMETQYF
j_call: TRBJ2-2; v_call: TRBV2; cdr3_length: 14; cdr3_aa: CASNQMSNTGELFF
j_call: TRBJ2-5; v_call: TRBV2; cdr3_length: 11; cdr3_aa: CASTEQGAQYF
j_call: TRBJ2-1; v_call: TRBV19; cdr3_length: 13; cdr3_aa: CACGAPGRNEQFF
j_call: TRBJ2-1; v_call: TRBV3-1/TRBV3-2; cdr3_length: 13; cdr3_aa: CASSQAGPNEQFF
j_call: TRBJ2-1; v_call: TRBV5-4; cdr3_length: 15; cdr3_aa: CASSPRQSSGVEQFF
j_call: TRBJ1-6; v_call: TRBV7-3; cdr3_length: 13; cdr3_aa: CASSLNPDSPLHF
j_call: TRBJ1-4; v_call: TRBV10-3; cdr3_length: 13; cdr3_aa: CAINRQSNEKLFF
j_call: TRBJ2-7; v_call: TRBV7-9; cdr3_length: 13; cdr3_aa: CASSSPPGYEQYF
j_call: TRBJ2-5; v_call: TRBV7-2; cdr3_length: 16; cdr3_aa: CASSLNSGGTQETQYF
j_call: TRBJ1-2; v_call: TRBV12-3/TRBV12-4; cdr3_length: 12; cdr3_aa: CASTVAKGGYTF
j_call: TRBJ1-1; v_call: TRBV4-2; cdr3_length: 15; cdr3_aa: CASSQETGSNTEAFF
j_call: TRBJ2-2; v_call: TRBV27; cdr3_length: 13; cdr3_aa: CASSSPDYLGLFF
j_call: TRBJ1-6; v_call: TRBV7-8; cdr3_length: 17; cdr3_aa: CASSLGGRSSYNSPLHF
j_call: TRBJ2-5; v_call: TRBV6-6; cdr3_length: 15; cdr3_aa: CASRQTGGYQETQYF
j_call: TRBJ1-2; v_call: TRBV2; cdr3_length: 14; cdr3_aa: CASSEGTGEVGYTF
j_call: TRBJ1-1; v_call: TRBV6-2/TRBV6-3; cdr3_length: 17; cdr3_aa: CASSKLGQGTVATEAFF
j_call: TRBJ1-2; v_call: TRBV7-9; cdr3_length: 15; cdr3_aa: CASSPTSGTGYGYTF
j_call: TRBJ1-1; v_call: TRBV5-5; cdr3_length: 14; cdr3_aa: CASSLSGTIFEAFF
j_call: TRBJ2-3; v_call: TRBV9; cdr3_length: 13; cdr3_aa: CASSGQVTDTQYF
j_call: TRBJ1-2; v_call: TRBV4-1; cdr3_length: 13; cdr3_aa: CASSQTNGGASTF
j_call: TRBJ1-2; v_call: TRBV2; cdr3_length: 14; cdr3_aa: CASSEKGTGHGYTF
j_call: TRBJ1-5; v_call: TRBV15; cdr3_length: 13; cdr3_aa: CATSREYNQPQHF
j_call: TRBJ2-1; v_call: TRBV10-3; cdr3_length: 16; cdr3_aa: CAISESTELAKGEQFF